This TCR beta chain comes out of a study of a mutant IDH1 vaccine in newly diagnosed glioma. Repertoires were generated with immunoSEQ multiplex PCR, while TCRdb's copy carries only in-frame clones and drops some. The sample gives 90,000 to 95,000 clones, approximately 83% of which show up once; 7.4% is in the top ten. In its sample, this clone was seen once. The time point: baseline, week 1 (first vaccination visit). Indicated treatment: pre-vaccination baseline after standard-of-care therapy. This CDR3 has 16 residues. The germline V gene encodes CDR1 ENHRY and CDR2 SYGVKD. Losses at the gene ends were 10 bases for V and 2 bases for J; bases not matched to a gene: 13.

This TCR came from a woman between 45 and 65 years old with glioma. The chain joins TRBV10-3 to TRBJ2-3; 9 positions match TRBD1. Here the sequenced sample was PBMCs, taken from a glioma patient treated with radiotherapy, temozolomide or both. In DNA, the CDR3 is TGTGCCACCAACCTTCCGGGACAGGGTTCCACAGATACGCAGTATTTT. It yields the protein CATNLPGQGSTDTQYF.